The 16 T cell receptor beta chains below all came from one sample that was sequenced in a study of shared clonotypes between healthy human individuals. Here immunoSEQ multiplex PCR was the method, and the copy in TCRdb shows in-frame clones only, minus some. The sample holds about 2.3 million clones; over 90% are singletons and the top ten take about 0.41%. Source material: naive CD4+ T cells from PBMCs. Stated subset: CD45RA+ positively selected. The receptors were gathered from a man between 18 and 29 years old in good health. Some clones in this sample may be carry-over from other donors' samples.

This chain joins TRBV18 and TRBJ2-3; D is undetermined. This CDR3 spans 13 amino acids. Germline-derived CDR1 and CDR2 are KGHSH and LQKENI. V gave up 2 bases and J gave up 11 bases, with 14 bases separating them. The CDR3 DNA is TGTGCCAGCTCACCAGAGGCGTCTGCCAGGCAGTATTTT. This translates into CASSPEASARQYF. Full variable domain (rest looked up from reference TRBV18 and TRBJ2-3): NAGVMQNPRHLVRRRGQEARLRCSPMKGHSHVYWYRQLPEEGLKFMVYLQKENIIDESGMPKERFSAEFPKEGPSILRIQQVVRGDSAAYFCASSPEASARQYFGPGTRLTVL.

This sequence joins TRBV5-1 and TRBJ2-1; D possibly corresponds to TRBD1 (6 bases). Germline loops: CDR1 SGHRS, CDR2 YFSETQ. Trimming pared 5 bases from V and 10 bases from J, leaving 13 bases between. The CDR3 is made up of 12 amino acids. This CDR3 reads CASRQGGGEQFF. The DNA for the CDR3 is TGCGCCAGCAGACAAGGGGGTGGGGAGCAGTTCTTC.

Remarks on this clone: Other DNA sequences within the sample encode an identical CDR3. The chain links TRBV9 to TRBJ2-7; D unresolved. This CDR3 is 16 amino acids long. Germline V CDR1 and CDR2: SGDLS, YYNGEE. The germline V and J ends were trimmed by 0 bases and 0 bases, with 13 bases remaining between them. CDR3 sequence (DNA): TGTGCCAGCAGCGTAGGAGGTAGCCCAAGCTCCTACGAGCAGTACTTC. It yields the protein CASSVGGSPSSYEQYF.

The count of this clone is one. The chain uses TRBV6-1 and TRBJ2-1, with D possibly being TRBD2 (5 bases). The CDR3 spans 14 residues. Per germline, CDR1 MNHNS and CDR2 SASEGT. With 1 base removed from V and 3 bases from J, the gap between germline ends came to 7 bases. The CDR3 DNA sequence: TGTGCCAGCAGTGAAGTCGGAGGCTACAATGAGCAGTTCTTC. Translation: CASSEVGGYNEQFF.

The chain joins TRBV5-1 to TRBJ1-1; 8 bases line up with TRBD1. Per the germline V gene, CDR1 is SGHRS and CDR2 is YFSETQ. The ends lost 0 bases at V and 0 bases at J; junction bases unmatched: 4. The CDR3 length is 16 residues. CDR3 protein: CASSLAAGGLNTEAFF. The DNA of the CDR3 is TGCGCCAGCAGCTTGGCGGCAGGGGGCTTGAACACTGAAGCTTTCTTT. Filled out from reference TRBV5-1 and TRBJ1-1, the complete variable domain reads KAGVTQTPRYLIKTRGQQVTLSCSPISGHRSVSWYQQTPGQGLQFLFEYFSETQRNKGNFPGRFSGRQFSNSRSEMNVSTLELGDSALYLCASSLAAGGLNTEAFFGQGTRLTVV.

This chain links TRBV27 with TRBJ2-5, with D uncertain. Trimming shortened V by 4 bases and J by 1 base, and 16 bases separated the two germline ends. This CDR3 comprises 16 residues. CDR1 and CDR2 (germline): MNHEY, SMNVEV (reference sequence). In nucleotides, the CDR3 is TGTGCCAGCAGTTCCTTGGGTACTGGGGTCCAAGAGACCCAGTACTTC. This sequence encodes CASSSLGTGVQETQYF.

CDR3 sequence (DNA): TGCGCCAGCAGCTTGGAGGACGGACAGAATTCACCCCTCCACTTT. This gives the protein CASSLEDGQNSPLHF. The chain uses TRBV5-1 and TRBJ1-6; possible D gene TRBD1, 6 bases. Between the trimmed V and J ends, which lost 0 bases and 7 bases, there was a span of 11 bases. The CDR3 loop spans 15 amino acids. The germline gives CDR1 SGHRS, CDR2 YFSETQ. Full variable domain (rest looked up from reference TRBV5-1 and TRBJ1-6): KAGVTQTPRYLIKTRGQQVTLSCSPISGHRSVSWYQQTPGQGLQFLFEYFSETQRNKGNFPGRFSGRQFSNSRSEMNVSTLELGDSALYLCASSLEDGQNSPLHFGNGTRLTVT.

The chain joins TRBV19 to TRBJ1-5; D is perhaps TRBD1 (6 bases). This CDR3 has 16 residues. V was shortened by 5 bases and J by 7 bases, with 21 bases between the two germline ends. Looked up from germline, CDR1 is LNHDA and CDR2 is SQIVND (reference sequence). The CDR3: CASSGRQAPLIQPQHF. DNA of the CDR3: TGTGCCAGTAGTGGAAGACAGGCGCCCCTAATCCAGCCCCAGCATTTT.

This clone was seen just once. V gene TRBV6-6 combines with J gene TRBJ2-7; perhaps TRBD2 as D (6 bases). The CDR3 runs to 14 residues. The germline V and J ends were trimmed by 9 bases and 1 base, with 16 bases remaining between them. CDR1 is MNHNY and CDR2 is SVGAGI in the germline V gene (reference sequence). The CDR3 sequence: CASWRAVGSYEQYF. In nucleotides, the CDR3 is TGTGCCAGTTGGAGGGCGGTGGGGTCCTACGAGCAGTACTTC.

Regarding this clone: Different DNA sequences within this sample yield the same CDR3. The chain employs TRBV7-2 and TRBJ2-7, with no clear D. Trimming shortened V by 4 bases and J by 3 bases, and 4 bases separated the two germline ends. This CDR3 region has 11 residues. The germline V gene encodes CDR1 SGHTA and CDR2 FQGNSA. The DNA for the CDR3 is TGTGCCAGCAGCTCCCTCTACGAGCAGTACTTC. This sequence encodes CASSSLYEQYF.

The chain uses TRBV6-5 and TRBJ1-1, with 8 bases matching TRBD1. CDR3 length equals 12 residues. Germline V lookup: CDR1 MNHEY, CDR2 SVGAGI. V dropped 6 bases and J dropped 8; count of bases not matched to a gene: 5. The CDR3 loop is CASSRDRREAFF. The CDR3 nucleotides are TGTGCCAGCAGCCGGGACAGGAGAGAAGCTTTCTTT.

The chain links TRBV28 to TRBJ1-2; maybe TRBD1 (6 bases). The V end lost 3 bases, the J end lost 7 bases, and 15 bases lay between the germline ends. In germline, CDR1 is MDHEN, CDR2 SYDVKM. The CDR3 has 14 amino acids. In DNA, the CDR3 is TGTGCCAGCAGTTTGGTACAGGGCGGGGGTGGCTACACCTTC. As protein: CASSLVQGGGGYTF.

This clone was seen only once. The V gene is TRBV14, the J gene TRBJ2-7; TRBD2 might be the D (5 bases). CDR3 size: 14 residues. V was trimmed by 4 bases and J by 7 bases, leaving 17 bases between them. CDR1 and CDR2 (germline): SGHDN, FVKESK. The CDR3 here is CASSPQPLAGEQYF. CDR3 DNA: TGTGCCAGCAGCCCGCAGCCCCTAGCTGGTGAGCAGTACTTC.

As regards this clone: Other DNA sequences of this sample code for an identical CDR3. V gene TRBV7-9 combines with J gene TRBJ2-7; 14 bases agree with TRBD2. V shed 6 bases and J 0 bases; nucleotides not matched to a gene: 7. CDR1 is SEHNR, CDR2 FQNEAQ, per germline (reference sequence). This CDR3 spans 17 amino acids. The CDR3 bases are TGTGCCAGCAGTCCGACTAGCGGGAGGGCCCACTCCTACGAGCAGTACTTC. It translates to CASSPTSGRAHSYEQYF.

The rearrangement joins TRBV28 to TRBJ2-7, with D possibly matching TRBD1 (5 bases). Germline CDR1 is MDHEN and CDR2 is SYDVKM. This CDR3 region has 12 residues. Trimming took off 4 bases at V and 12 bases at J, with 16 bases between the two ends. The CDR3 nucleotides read TGTGCCAGCAGTTCCACCCCAGGGTCGGGGTACTTC. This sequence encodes CASSSTPGSGYF. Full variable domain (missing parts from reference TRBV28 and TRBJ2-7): DVKVTQSSRYLVKRTGEKVFLECVQDMDHENMFWYRQDPGLGLRLIYFSYDVKMKEKGDIPEGYSVSREKKERFSLILESASTNQTSMYLCASSSTPGSGYFGPGTRLTVT.

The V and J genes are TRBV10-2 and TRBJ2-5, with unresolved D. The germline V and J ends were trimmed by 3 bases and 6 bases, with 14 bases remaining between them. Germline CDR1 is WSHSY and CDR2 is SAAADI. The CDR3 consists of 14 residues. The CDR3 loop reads CASSEELIEKTQYF. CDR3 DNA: TGCGCCAGCAGTGAAGAACTAATCGAAAAGACCCAGTACTTC.